Listed below are T cell receptor beta chains from one sample, sequenced in a study of blood T cell repertoires in COVID-19. TCRdb keeps only in-frame clones here, not all; method: immunoSEQ multiplex PCR. This table has over 200,000 clones, around 80% appearing once. Material: peripheral blood. These receptors all stem from a human donor in a cohort sampled during active COVID-19. Each CDR3 is given with its conserved first and last residue. The D gene is left open where the match is weak. Expanded clones get a size class; other rows say once, few or many, or leave the size out.

TRBJ2-3	TRBV5-4	NA	TRBD2	CASSPSGITDTQYF	TGTGCCAGCAGCCCGAGCGGGATCACAGATACGCAGTATTTT
TRBJ2-4	TRBV6-2/TRBV6-3	NA	NA	CASSYSSRRIIAKNIQYF	TGTGCCAGCAGTTACTCGAGCCGGCGGATTATAGCCAAAAACATTCAGTACTTC
TRBJ2-7	TRBV5-6	NA	NA	CASSHRDKYYEQYF	TGTGCCAGCAGCCATCGGGACAAGTACTACGAGCAGTACTTC
TRBJ2-1	TRBV11-2	NA	NA	CASSLDLRVSSYNEQFF	TGTGCCAGCAGCTTAGATCTGAGGGTGAGCTCCTACAATGAGCAGTTCTTC
TRBJ2-2	TRBV6-5	NA	NA	CASRLQGNTGELFF	TGTGCCAGCAGGCTACAGGGGAACACCGGGGAGCTGTTTTTT
TRBJ2-7	TRBV14	NA	TRBD1	CASSQTGTGGRYEQYF	TGTGCCAGCAGCCAAACAGGGACAGGGGGCAGGTACGAGCAGTACTTC
TRBJ2-2	TRBV7-3	NA	NA	CASSREGAFGELFF	TGTGCCAGCAGCCGGGAGGGGGCGTTCGGGGAGCTGTTTTTT
TRBJ2-1	TRBV7-2	NA	NA	CASSLAVASRLFF	TGTGCCAGCAGCTTAGCGGTGGCTAGTCGACTATTCTTC
TRBJ1-2	TRBV27	NA	NA	CASSSVSAGGAANYGYTF	TGTGCCAGCAGTTCCGTATCGGCAGGAGGGGCAGCTAACTATGGCTACACCTTC
TRBJ2-7	TRBV18	NA	TRBD1	CASSRPGTGTYEQYF	TGTGCCAGCTCACGACCGGGGACAGGCACCTACGAGCAGTACTTC
TRBJ1-4	TRBV7-9	NA	NA	CASSNRAENEKLFF	TGTGCCAGCAGCAACAGGGCAGAAAATGAAAAACTGTTTTTT
TRBJ2-1	TRBV10-3	NA	NA	CAFGLGDNEQFF	TGTGCCTTCGGACTTGGGGACAATGAGCAGTTCTTC
TRBJ2-7	TRBV6-4	NA	TRBD2	CASSFSGAGGSYEQYF	TGTGCCAGCAGTTTTAGTGGGGCGGGAGGGTCCTACGAGCAGTACTTC
TRBJ1-2	TRBV28	NA	TRBD1	CASRRPGTGRGYTF	TGTGCCAGCAGGCGCCCCGGGACAGGGAGGGGCTACACCTTC
TRBJ1-1	TRBV9	few	NA	CASSVGPSLNTEAFF	TGTGCCAGCAGCGTAGGCCCGAGCCTGAACACTGAAGCTTTCTTT
TRBJ2-3	TRBV10-3	NA	TRBD2	CAISRTSGMNTDTQYF	TGTGCCATCAGCCGGACTAGCGGGATGAACACAGATACGCAGTATTTT
TRBJ2-1	TRBV5-1	NA	NA	CASSQVWSYNEQFF	TGCGCCAGCAGTCAAGTATGGAGCTACAATGAGCAGTTCTTC
TRBJ1-1	TRBV5-1	NA	NA	CASRSRAGNTEAFF	TGCGCCAGCAGATCGAGGGCAGGGAACACTGAAGCTTTCTTT
TRBJ2-3	TRBV5-4	NA	NA	CASSPLGGSSTDTQYF	TGTGCCAGCAGCCCCCTAGGCGGCTCTAGCACAGATACGCAGTATTTT
TRBJ1-3	TRBV24-1	NA	NA	CATQGGIDGNTIYF	TGTGCCACCCAAGGAGGGATTGATGGAAACACCATATATTTT
TRBJ2-7	TRBV4-1	NA	NA	CASSQGEGEGSYEQYF	TGCGCCAGCAGCCAAGGAGAGGGGGAAGGGTCCTACGAGCAGTACTTC
TRBJ2-3	TRBV3-1/TRBV3-2	NA	NA	CASSQDLNSGTDTQYF	TGTGCCAGCAGCCAAGATCTGAATAGCGGCACAGATACGCAGTATTTT
TRBJ2-7	TRBV2	NA	TRBD2	CASSDRGAYEQYF	TGTGCCAGCAGTGATCGGGGGGCCTACGAGCAGTACTTC
TRBJ2-1	TRBV15	NA	NA	CATSRAVEPYNEQFF	TGTGCCACCAGCAGAGCTGTGGAGCCTTACAATGAGCAGTTCTTC
TRBJ1-4	TRBV5-6	few	NA	CASSLVLSEKLFF	TGTGCCAGCAGCTTGGTCTTGTCTGAAAAACTGTTTTTT